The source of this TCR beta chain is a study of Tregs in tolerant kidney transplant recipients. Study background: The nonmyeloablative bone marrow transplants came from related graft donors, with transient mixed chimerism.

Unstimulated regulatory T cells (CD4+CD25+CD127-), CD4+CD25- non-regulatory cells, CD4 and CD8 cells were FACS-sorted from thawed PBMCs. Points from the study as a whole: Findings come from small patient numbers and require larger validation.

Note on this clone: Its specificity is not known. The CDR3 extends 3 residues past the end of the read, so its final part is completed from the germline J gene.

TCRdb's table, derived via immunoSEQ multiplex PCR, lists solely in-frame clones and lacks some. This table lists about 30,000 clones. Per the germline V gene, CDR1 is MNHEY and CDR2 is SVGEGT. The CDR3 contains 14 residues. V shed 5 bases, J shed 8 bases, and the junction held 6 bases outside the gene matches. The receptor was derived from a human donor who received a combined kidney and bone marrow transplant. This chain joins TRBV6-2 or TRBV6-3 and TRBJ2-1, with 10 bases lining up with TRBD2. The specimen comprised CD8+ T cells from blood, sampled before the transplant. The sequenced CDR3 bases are TGTGCCAGCAGTCAGCGGGAGGGCCGGTATGAG. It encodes CASSQREGRYE. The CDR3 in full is CASSQREGRYEQFF.